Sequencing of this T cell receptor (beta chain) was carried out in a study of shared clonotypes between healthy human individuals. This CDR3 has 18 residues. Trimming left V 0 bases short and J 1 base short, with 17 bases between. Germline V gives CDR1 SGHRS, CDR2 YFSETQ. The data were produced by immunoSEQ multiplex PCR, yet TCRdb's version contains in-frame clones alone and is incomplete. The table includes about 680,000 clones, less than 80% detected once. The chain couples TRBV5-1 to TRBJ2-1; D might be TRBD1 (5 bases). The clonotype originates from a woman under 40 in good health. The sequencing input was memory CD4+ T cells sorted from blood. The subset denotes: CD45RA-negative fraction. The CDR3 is CASSLASYWGLSYNEQFF. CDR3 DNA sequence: TGCGCCAGCAGCTTGGCTAGTTATTGGGGCCTATCCTACAATGAGCAGTTCTTC.